This TCR beta chain was obtained from a study of STAT5B mutations in CD4+ large granular lymphocyte leukemia. Worth noting for this clone: No antigen is known for it.

Study results and limitations: Patient CD4-sorted repertoires looked more clonal than healthy CD4+ repertoires, even without putative leukemic clones. No patients shared main leukemic clonotypes, though less than 30% appeared at low frequency elsewhere. TRBV06-family usage was enriched in top patient clones (8/27) versus controls (2/35).

The CDR3 has 16 amino acids. V lost 6 bases and J 1 base, leaving 15 bases between the germline ends. The germline V gene encodes CDR1 LNHDA and CDR2 SQIVND (reference sequence). How the authors handled the data: A productive frequency of 2.59 x 10-5 was the lowest detectable. The repertoire was sequenced with immunoSEQ multiplex PCR; TCRdb's copy has only in-frame clones and lacks some. V, J and clone size derive from that table, while D and trimming were established from the DNA sequence. The sample gives 30,000 to 40,000 clones, 69% of which show up once; about 2.5% is in the top ten. This receptor was taken from a human donor in good health. The chain employs TRBV19 and TRBJ2-2; D may be TRBD1 (5 bases). The sequenced material came from CD4+ T cells from blood buffy coats. CDR3 residues: CASSLPRGLNTGELFF. CDR3 nucleotide sequence: TGTGCCAGTAGCCTCCCAAGGGGCCTGAACACCGGGGAGCTGTTTTTT.